A selection of T cell receptor beta chains follows, all from one sample in a study of cytomegalovirus exposure and HLA in healthy donors. Assay used: immunoSEQ multiplex PCR; TCRdb lists only in-frame clones, some missing. The data show about 120,000 clones, with roughly 80% seen just once and 2% to 2.5% held by the top ten. The sequencing sample was made of PBMCs. The receptors originated from a young man in good health and CMV-seronegative. Each CDR3 is given with its conserved first and last residue. Each record gives: V gene, clone size, CDR3 protein. Where a row states a size, it is once, few, many or the class of an expanded clone; other rows omit it.

V: TRBV5-1
size: NA
CDR3: CASTDGANEKLFF

V: TRBV6-5
size: NA
CDR3: CASSSWTGGSGDEQFF

V: TRBV7-6
size: NA
CDR3: CASSPLAGLSTDTQYF

V: TRBV7-9
size: NA
CDR3: CASSRDRAYEQYF

V: TRBV6-6
size: NA
CDR3: CAASGLAGGRDTQYF

V: TRBV6-6
size: NA
CDR3: CASRQFNTGELFF

V: TRBV6-1
size: NA
CDR3: CASSPQGADGYTF

V: TRBV6-5
size: NA
CDR3: CASSRTGTDRGEQFF

V: TRBV29-1
size: NA
CDR3: CSSPWDRGYF

V: TRBV25-1
size: once
CDR3: CATRGQNTGELFF

V: TRBV10-1
size: NA
CDR3: CASSDGDEQYF

V: TRBV19
size: NA
CDR3: CATSRDRGNYGYTF

V: TRBV6-4
size: NA
CDR3: CASSKRLRSEQFF

V: TRBV6-5
size: NA
CDR3: CASSYSDLRSGNTIYF

V: TRBV4-3
size: once
CDR3: CASSFSDNSGANVLTF

V: TRBV2
size: NA
CDR3: CASKGGAYEQYF

V: TRBV27
size: NA
CDR3: CASRGGGRTEAFF

V: TRBV7-9
size: NA
CDR3: CASSRASGAGGTQYF

V: TRBV2
size: few
CDR3: CASNSPGLAHQETQYF

V: TRBV5-6
size: NA
CDR3: CASSGGGALGGHSPLHF

V: TRBV6-1
size: NA
CDR3: CASSEEARGLEQYF

V: TRBV29-1
size: NA
CDR3: CSVGRANTEAFF

V: TRBV15
size: NA
CDR3: CATTRDTDYGYTF

V: TRBV4-1
size: NA
CDR3: CASSQGTGLQGTYEQYF

V: TRBV6-6
size: NA
CDR3: CASSALGGNEKLFF

V: TRBV28
size: NA
CDR3: CASSLTDSNSPLHF

V: TRBV5-8
size: NA
CDR3: CASSSGQGSETQYF

V: TRBV10-1
size: NA
CDR3: CASSSRDRGNEQYF

V: TRBV9
size: NA
CDR3: CASSANPGTAYEQYF

V: TRBV15
size: few
CDR3: CATSRDRTKTGEQYF

V: TRBV18
size: few
CDR3: CASSSDGATNEKLFF

V: TRBV6-5
size: NA
CDR3: CASSGWDWREYGYTF

V: TRBV28
size: NA
CDR3: CASNHERAARFSPLHF

V: TRBV27
size: few
CDR3: CASSIQGPRGEAFF

V: TRBV7-2
size: NA
CDR3: CASSSGMGRGARYEQYF

V: TRBV11-2
size: NA
CDR3: CASSARVGEQYF

V: TRBV19
size: NA
CDR3: CATSTGTQETQYF

V: TRBV5-1
size: few
CDR3: CASSSRPSGGRGDTQYF

V: TRBV10-3
size: few
CDR3: CAISESIGANEKLFF

V: TRBV5-4
size: NA
CDR3: CASSLDPGQAYNEQFF